This T cell receptor beta chain derives from a study of T cells in Graves' hyperthyroidism and ophthalmopathy. General study findings and limits: In blood, most of the thyroid clonotypes expanded above 0.001 were also present.

Comments on this clonotype: Its antigen remains unknown.

Using RNA transcripts as the source, TCR beta CDR3 regions were amplified. HTBI primers were employed in a first-round RT-PCR of the TCR CDR3. One entry per CDR3 protein, called by TCRdb with MiXCR from the multiplex PCR reads. The sample includes some 600,000 distinct CDR3 sequences, around 45% of them seen just once. Material: peripheral blood or thyroid tissue (not recorded which). This receptor was obtained from a woman in her late teens or twenties with Graves' hyperthyroidism.

The CDR3 DNA reads as TGTGCCACCACAAACGGGGGTAGTGGCGGAGCTTTCTTT. Encoded protein: CATTNGGSGGAFF. The chain links TRBV24-1 to TRBJ1-1, with D possibly TRBD1 on 5 matching bases. The germline CDR1 and CDR2 sequences are KGHDR and SFDVKD. The CDR3 has 13 amino acids. V gave up 8 bases and J gave up 10 bases, with 19 bases separating them.